Below, 8 T cell receptor beta chains from the same sample are listed, as sequenced in a study of vaccination and CD4 T cells after COVID-19. Cultured CD4+ T-cell DNA underwent Oncomine TCR Beta short-read sequencing. TCRdb reprocessed the PCR reads via MiXCR and lists one record per CDR3 protein. The table records 15,000 to 20,000 distinct CDR3 sequences, about 56% of them present only once. Stated treatment: approximately nine-day PBMC culture with coronavirus spike peptide pools or control peptides (ViraFEST assay). Antigens of these TCRs are unknown. Sequencing was performed on CD4+ T cells from blood, cultured in vitro, taken before SARS-CoV-2 vaccination. The receptors stem from a human donor who had recovered from COVID-19.

This clonotype was picked up a small number of times. The chain is built from TRBV7-3 and TRBJ2-5; D not certain. V lost 5 bases to trimming and J lost 5 bases, with 12 bases between them. CDR3 length: 13 residues. The germline gives CDR1 SGHTA, CDR2 FQGTGA. For the CDR3, the DNA is TGTGCCAGCAGCAAGGGCCTCTGGGAGACCCAGTACTTC. Translation gives CASSKGLWETQYF.

The V gene is TRBV11-3, the J gene TRBJ1-1, with D perhaps matching TRBD1 (6 bases). Per germline, CDR1 SGHNT and CDR2 YENEEA. This CDR3 region has 16 residues. Trimming left V 0 bases short and J 8 bases short, with 19 bases between. CDR3 nucleotide sequence: TGTGCCAGCAGCTTAGATGGTCGTGCGGGGGCGGCGGAAGCTTTCTTT. Amino acid sequence: CASSLDGRAGAAEAFF. The variable domain in full, with the rest retrieved from reference TRBV11-3 and TRBJ1-1, is EAGVVQSPRYKIIEKKQPVAFWCNPISGHNTLYWYLQNLGQGPELLIRYENEEAVDDSQLPKDRFSAERLKGVDSTLKIQPAELGDSAVYLCASSLDGRAGAAEAFFGQGTRLTVV.

The gene calls are TRBV20-1 and TRBJ2-7, with 11 bases identical to TRBD1. The germline V gene has CDR1 DFQATT and CDR2 SNEGSKA (reference sequence). CDR3 length equals 13 residues. V dropped 4 bases and J dropped 3; count of bases not matched to a gene: 2. CDR3 region: CSATGTGGYEQYF. CDR3 DNA: TGCAGTGCTACGGGGACAGGGGGCTACGAGCAGTACTTC.

This clonotype was counted between two and nine times. The chain carries TRBV20-1 and TRBJ1-5; D gene unclear. There are 15 residues in the CDR3. Germline lookup yields CDR1 DFQATT and CDR2 SNEGSKA (reference sequence). V gave up 3 bases and J gave up 2 bases, with 14 bases separating them. CDR3 DNA sequence: TGCAGTGCTAGGGCTCCTCTCGGCGGCAATCAGCCCCAGCATTTT. Translating it yields CSARAPLGGNQPQHF.

The gene calls are TRBV5-5 and TRBJ1-1; D is undetermined. Trimming stripped 3 bases from V and 2 bases from J, with 17 bases between. In germline, CDR1 is SGHKS, CDR2 YYEKEE (reference sequence). The CDR3 contains 16 residues. CDR3 DNA: TGTGCCAGCAGCTCGGCTGGGTTTGAGGTAAACACTGAAGCTTTCTTT. Protein sequence: CASSSAGFEVNTEAFF.

The chain has TRBV20-1 and TRBJ2-5; no firm D call. The CDR3 length is 11 residues. Trimming took off 4 bases at V and 5 bases at J, with 8 bases between the two ends. The germline V gene encodes CDR1 DFQATT and CDR2 SNEGSKA (reference sequence). In nucleotides, the CDR3 is TGCAGTGCTACGAAGGGTGAGACCCAGTACTTC. Its protein product is CSATKGETQYF.

This chain connects TRBV20-1 to TRBJ2-2; maybe TRBD2 (6 bases). V dropped 6 bases and J dropped 6 bases, with 14 bases sitting between them. Germline assignment: CDR1 DFQATT and CDR2 SNEGSKA (reference sequence). This CDR3 has 13 residues. Here the CDR3 DNA reads TGCAGTGCCGCCCGGCCGGGGGCCGGGGAGCTGTTTTTT. Protein product: CSAARPGAGELFF.

There are a few counts of this clonotype. V gene TRBV7-9 combines with J gene TRBJ2-7, with TRBD1 matching over 8 bases. Germline V CDR1 and CDR2: SEHNR, FQNEAQ (reference sequence). The CDR3 sequence is 13 residues long. V dropped 5 bases and J dropped 4; count of bases not matched to a gene: 4. CDR3 in amino acids: CASSPGGAYEQYF. CDR3 bases: TGTGCCAGCAGCCCAGGGGGCGCGTACGAGCAGTACTTC.